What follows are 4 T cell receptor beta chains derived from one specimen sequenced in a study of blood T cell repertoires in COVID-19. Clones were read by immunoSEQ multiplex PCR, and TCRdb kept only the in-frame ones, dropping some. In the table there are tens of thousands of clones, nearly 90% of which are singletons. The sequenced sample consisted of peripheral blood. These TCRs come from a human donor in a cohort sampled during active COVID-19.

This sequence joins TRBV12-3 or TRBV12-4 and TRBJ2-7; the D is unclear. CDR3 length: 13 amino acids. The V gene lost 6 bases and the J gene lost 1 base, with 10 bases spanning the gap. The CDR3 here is CASSVGGSYEQYF. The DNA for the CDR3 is TGTGCCAGCAGCGTAGGCGGATCCTACGAGCAGTACTTC.

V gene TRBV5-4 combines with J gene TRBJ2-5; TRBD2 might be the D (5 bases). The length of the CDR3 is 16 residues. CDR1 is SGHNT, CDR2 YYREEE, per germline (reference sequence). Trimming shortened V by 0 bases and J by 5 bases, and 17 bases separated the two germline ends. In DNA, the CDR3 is TGTGCCAGCAGCTTGGGGGGAGAGCTACTGTGGGAGACCCAGTACTTC. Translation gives CASSLGGELLWETQYF.

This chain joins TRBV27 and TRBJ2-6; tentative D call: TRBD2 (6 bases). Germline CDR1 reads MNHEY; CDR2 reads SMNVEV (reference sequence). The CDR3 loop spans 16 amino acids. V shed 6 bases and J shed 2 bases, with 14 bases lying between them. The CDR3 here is CASSPSERAGANVLTF. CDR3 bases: TGTGCCAGCAGCCCTAGCGAGCGCGCTGGGGCCAACGTCCTGACTTTC.

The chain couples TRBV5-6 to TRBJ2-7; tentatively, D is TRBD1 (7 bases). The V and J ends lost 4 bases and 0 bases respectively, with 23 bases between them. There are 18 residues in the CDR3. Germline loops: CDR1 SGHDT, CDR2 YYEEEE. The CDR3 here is CASSLVRRGPGDSYEQYF. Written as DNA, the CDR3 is TGTGCCAGCAGCCTAGTCCGTAGGGGGCCGGGGGACTCCTACGAGCAGTACTTC.